The clone carrying this TCR beta chain showed up just a few times. Its antigen is not identified. The sample comes from a study of T cell repertoires in cytomegalovirus infection. Whole-study context: CMV epitopes that were recently identified and HLA-C-restricted were used alongside well-studied HLA-B-restricted ones. Based on public TCR beta signatures, there were indications of CMV infection and of a matching HLA type.

In germline, CDR1 is SGHRS, CDR2 YFSETQ. This CDR3 is 15 amino acids long. V gave up 4 bases and J gave up 0 bases, with 11 bases separating them. TCRdb reanalysed the reads using MiXCR and keeps one entry per CDR3 protein. Of around 900,000 distinct CDR3 sequences listed, roughly 31% are singletons. Study conclusions and caveats: HLA-C-restricted CMV clonotypes gave the most frequent clonotype in two of eight donors. Cumulative frequency (of public TCR beta family members) identified carriers of CMV plus the relevant HLA.

The chain couples TRBV5-1 to TRBJ1-5, with D hard to call. The sequenced sample was cultured CD8+ T cells from PBMCs, obtained from culture after CMV antigen stimulation. This clonotype was sampled from a human donor in good health (CMV status not recorded). Some clones in this sample may be carry-over from other donors' samples. CDR3: CASSPGVDSNQPQHF. The CDR3 DNA reads TGCGCCAGCAGCCCCGGGGTGGATAGCAATCAGCCCCAGCATTTT.